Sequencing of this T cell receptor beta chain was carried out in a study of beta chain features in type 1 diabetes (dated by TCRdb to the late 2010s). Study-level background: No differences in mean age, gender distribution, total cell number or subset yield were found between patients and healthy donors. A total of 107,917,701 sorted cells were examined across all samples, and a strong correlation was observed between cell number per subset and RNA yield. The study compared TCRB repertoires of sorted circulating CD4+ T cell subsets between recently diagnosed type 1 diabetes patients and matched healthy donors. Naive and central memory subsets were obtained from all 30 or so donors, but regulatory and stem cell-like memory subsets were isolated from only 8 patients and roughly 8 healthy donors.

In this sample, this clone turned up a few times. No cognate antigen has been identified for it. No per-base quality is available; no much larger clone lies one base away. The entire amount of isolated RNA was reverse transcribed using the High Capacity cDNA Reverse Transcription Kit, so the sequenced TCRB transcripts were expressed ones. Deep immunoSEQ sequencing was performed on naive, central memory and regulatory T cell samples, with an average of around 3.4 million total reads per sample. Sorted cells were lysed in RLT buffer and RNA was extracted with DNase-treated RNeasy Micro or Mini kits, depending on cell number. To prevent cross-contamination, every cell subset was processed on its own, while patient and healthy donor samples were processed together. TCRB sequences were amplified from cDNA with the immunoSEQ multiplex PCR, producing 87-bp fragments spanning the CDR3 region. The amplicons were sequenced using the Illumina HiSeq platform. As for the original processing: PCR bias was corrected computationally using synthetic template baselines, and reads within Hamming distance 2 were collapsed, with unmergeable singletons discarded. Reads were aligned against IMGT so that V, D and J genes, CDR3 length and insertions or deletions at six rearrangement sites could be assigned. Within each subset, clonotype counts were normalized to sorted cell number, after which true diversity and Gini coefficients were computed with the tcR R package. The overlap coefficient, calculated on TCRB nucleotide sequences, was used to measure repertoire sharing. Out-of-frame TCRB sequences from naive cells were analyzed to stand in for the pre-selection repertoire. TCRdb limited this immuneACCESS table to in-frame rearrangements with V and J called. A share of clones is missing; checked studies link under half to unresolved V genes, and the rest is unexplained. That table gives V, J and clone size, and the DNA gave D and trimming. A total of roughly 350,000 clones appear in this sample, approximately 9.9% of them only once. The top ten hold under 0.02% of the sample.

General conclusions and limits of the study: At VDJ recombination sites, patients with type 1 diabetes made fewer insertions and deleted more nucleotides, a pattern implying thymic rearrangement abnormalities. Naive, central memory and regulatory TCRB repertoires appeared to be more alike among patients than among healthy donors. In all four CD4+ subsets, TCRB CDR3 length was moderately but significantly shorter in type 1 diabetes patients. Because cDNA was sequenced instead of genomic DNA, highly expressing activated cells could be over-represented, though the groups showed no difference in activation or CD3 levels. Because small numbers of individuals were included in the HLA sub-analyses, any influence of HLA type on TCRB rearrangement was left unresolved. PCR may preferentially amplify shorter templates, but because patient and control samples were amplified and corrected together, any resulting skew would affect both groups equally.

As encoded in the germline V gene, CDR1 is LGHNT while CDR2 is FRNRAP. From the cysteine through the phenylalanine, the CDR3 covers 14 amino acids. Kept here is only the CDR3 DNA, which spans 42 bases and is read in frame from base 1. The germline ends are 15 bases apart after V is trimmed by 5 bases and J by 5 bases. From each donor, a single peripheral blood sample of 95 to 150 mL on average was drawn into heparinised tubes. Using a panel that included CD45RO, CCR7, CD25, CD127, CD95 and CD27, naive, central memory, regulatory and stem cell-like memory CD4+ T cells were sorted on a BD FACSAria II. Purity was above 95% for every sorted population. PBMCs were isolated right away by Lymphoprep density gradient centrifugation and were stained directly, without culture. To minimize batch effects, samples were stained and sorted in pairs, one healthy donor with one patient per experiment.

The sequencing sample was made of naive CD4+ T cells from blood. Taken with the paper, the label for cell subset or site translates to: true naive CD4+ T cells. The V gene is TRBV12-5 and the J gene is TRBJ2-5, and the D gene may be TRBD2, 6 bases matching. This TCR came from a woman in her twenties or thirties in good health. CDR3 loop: CASGHGLSGETQYF. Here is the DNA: TGTGCTAGTGGTCATGGCCTAAGCGGGGAGACCCAGTACTTC.